The 8 T cell receptor beta chains below come from one sample, sequenced in a study of T cells after yellow fever vaccination. MiXCR, applied by TCRdb to the 5' RACE reads, yields one record per CDR3 protein. The repertoire holds some 70,000 distinct CDR3 sequences, approximately 7% seen once, with about 40% in the top ten. The sample here was CD8+ T cells sorted from PBMCs, taken about 41 days after the first yellow fever vaccination. Every receptor here comes from a man between 18 and 29 years old who received the YFV17D yellow fever vaccine.

This clonotype was detected a few times. The chain combines TRBV9 with TRBJ1-4; D unclear. The germline gives CDR1 SGDLS, CDR2 YYNGEE. Between the trimmed V and J ends, which lost 0 bases and 5 bases, there was a span of 11 bases. The CDR3 is 15 residues long. CDR3 coding DNA: TGTGCCAGCAGCGTAGCTCACAGCTCGAATGAAAAACTGTTTTTT. Translation gives CASSVAHSSNEKLFF.

Points on this clonotype: Possible read error: a much larger clone is one base away. The gene calls are TRBV29-1 and TRBJ2-1; tentatively, D is TRBD1 or TRBD2 (5 bases each). There are 13 residues in the CDR3. Germline CDR1 SQVTM, CDR2 ANQGSEA. Between the trimmed V and J ends, which lost 3 bases and 7 bases, there was a span of 13 bases. The CDR3 DNA reads TGCAGCGTTGACTCAGGGTGGGAGAATGAGCAGTTCTTC. Its protein product is CSVDSGWENEQFF.

The chain combines TRBV10-3 with TRBJ2-1; 12 bases line up with TRBD2. The CDR3 contains 17 residues. V lost 6 bases, J lost 5 bases, and 11 bases stayed unmatched. Germline V gene data show CDR1 as ENHRY and CDR2 as SYGVKD. CDR3 nucleotides: TGTGCCATCAGCCTTTCGGGGACTAGCGGGCTGAACAATGAGCAGTTCTTC. Translating it yields CAISLSGTSGLNNEQFF.

CDR3: CASGDITGNTIYF. As DNA, the CDR3 is TGTGCCAGCGGAGACATTACTGGAAACACCATATATTTT. The rearrangement uses TRBV12-3 or TRBV12-4 and TRBJ1-3, with D unclear. V lost 8 bases to trimming and J lost 2 bases, with 10 bases between them. CDR3 size: 13 residues.

The V gene is TRBV27, the J gene TRBJ2-7; D may be TRBD1 (6 bases). This CDR3 has 14 amino acids. Trimming removed 6 bases at V and 6 bases at J, with 18 bases between. Per the germline V gene, CDR1 is MNHEY and CDR2 is SMNVEV (reference sequence). The CDR3 region is CASRLQGLALEQYF. CDR3 sequence (DNA): TGTGCCAGCAGGCTACAGGGTCTGGCCCTCGAGCAGTACTTC.

This clonotype was observed many times. The rearrangement links TRBV7-9 to TRBJ2-1; no clear D. This CDR3 has 11 residues. The V gene lost 8 bases and the J gene lost 9 bases, with 11 bases spanning the gap. Germline CDR1 is SEHNR and CDR2 is FQNEAQ (reference sequence). The CDR3 spells CASDTLPEQFF. DNA for the CDR3: TGTGCCAGCGATACACTTCCTGAGCAGTTCTTC.

In this sample, this clonotype turned up many times. The rearrangement joins TRBV9 to TRBJ2-1; D is uncertain. Trimming pared 3 bases from V and 5 bases from J, leaving 18 bases between. The V gene's germline CDR1 is SGDLS and CDR2 YYNGEE. The CDR3 extends over 16 amino acids. The CDR3 nucleotides read TGTGCCAGCAGCGATCAAGGGCCGGTTTACGACAATGAGCAGTTCTTC. Its translation is CASSDQGPVYDNEQFF.

At least ten counts were recorded for this clonotype. The CDR3 region has the DNA TGTGCCATCCTCGGGGGGCACAGGGATACGCAGTATTTT. This codes for CAILGGHRDTQYF. V is TRBV12-3 or TRBV12-4 and J is TRBJ2-3; D perhaps matches TRBD2 (7 bases). V was cut by 10 bases and J by 6 bases, with 17 bases left in between. The CDR3 is 13 residues long.